One sample yielded the 3 T cell receptor beta chains listed below, sequenced in a study of response to subunit inactivated influenza vaccine. TCRdb re-called the RT-PCR reads with MiXCR, one entry per CDR3 protein. The sample lists approximately 500,000 distinct CDR3 sequences; over 10% were seen once. The sequenced sample was PBMCs from blood, obtained about 6 weeks after vaccination. The receptors derive from a man aged 50 to 59 who received an inactivated influenza vaccine.

This clonotype was seen only a few times. The chain links TRBV28 to TRBJ2-5; 11 nucleotides agree with TRBD1. The trim removed 6 bases at V and 4 bases at J, leaving 10 bases unmatched. The CDR3 totals 16 residues. The germline gives CDR1 MDHEN, CDR2 SYDVKM. CDR3 bases: TGTGCCAGCAGCCCACTCCGGGACAGGGGGGGAGAGACCCAGTACTTC. Amino acids: CASSPLRDRGGETQYF.

V gene TRBV5-6 combines with J gene TRBJ2-2, with D maybe TRBD1 (6 bases). V dropped 1 base and J dropped 7 bases, with 11 bases sitting between them. CDR3 size: 14 residues. CDR1 and CDR2 (germline): SGHDT, YYEEEE. CDR3 region: CASSLPGEIGELFF. The CDR3 DNA sequence: TGTGCCAGCAGCTTGCCAGGGGAAATCGGGGAGCTGTTTTTT.

The chain carries TRBV5-1 and TRBJ2-6; D remains ambiguous. Between the trimmed V and J ends, which lost 3 bases and 0 bases, there was a span of 13 bases. CDR3 length: 17 residues. Germline lookup yields CDR1 SGHRS and CDR2 YFSETQ. CDR3 bases: TGCGCCAGCAGCTATGGGTTTTCTGCCTCTGGGGCCAACGTCCTGACTTTC. This codes for CASSYGFSASGANVLTF.